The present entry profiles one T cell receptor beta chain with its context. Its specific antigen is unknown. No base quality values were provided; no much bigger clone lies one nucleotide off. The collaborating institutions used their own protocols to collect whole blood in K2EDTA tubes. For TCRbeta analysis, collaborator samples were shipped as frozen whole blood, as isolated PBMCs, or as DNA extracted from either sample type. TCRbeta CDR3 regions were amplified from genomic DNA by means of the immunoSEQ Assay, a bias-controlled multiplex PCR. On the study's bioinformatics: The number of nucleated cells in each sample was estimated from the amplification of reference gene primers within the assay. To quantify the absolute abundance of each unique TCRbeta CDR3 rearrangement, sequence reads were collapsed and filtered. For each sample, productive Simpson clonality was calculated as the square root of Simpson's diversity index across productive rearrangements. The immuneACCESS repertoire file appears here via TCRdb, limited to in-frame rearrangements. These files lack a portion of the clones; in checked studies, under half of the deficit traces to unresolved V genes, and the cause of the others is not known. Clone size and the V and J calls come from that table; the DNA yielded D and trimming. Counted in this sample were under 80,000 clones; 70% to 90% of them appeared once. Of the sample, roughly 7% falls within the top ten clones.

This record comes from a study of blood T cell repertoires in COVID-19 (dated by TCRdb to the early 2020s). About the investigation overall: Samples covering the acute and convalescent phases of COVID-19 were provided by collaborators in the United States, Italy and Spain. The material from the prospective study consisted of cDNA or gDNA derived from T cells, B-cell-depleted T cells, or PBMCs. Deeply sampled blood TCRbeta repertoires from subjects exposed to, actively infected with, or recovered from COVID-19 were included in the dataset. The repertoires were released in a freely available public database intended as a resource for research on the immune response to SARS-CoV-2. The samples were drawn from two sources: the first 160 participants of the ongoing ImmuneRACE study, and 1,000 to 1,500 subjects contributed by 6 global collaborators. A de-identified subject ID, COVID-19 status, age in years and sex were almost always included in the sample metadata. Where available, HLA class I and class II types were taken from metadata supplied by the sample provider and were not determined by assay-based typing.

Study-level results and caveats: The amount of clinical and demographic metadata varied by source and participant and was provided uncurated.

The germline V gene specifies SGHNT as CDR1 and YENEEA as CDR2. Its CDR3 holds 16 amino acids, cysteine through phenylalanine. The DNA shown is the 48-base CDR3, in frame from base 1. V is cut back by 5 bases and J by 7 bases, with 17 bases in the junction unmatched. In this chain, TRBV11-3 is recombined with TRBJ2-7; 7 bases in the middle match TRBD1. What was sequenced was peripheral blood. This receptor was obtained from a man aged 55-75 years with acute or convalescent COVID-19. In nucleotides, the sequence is TGTGCCAGCAGCCAAGGGGTTGCGGCAGGGGGAGAAGAGCAGTACTTC. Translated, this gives CASSQGVAAGGEEQYF.